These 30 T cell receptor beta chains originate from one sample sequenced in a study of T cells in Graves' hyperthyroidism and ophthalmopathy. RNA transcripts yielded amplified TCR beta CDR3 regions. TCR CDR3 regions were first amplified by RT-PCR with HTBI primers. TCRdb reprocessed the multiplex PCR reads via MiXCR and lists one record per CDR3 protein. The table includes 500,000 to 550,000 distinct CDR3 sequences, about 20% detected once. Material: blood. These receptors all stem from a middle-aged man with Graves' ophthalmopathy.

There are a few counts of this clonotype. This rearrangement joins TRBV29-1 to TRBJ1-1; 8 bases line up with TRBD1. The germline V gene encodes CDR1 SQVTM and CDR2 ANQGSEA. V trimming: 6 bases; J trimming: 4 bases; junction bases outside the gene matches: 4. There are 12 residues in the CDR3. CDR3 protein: CSVNDRGTEAFF. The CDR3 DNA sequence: TGCAGCGTCAATGACAGGGGCACTGAAGCTTTCTTT.

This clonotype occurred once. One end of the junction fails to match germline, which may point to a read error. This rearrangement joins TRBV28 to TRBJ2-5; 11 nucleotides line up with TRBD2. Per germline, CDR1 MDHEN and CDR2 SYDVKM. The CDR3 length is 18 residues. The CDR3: CASGYPPTGTSGQGTQYF. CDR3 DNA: TGTGCCAGCGGATACCCCCCTACCGGGACTAGCGGTCAAGGGACCCAGTACTTC.

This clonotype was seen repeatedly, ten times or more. The CDR3 reads CASTTGGAHHEQFF. Written as DNA, the CDR3 is TGTGCCAGCACCACAGGAGGGGCGCACCATGAGCAGTTCTTC. The J gene is TRBJ2-1, the V gene TRBV12-3 or TRBV12-4, with a weak D call TRBD2 (6 bases). V was shortened by 7 bases and J by 8 bases, with 18 bases between the two germline ends. The CDR3 has 14 residues.

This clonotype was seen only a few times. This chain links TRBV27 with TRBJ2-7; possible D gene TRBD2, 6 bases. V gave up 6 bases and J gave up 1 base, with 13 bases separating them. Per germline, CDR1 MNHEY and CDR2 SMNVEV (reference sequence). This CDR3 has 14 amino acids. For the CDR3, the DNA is TGTGCCAGCAGCCCAAATGGAGGGTCCTACGAGCAGTACTTC. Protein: CASSPNGGSYEQYF.

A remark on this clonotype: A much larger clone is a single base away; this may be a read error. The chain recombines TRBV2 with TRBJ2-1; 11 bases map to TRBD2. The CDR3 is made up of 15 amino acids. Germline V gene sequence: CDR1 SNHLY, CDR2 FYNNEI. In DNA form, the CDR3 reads TGTGCCAGCGAATCCGGGACTAGCGGCTACAATAAGCAGTTCTTC. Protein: CASESGTSGYNKQFF.

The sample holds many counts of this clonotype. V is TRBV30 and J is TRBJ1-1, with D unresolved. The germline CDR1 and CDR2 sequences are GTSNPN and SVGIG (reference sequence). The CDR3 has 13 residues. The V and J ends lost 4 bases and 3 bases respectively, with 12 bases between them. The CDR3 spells CAWTSHIHTEAFF. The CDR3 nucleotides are TGTGCCTGGACAAGCCACATACACACTGAAGCTTTCTTT.

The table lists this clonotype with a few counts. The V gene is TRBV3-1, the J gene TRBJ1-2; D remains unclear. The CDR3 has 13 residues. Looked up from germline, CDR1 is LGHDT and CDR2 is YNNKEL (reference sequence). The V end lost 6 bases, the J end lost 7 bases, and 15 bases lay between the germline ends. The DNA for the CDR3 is TGTGCCAGCAGACGGTCGGAGGTGGCTGGCTACACCTTC. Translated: CASRRSEVAGYTF.

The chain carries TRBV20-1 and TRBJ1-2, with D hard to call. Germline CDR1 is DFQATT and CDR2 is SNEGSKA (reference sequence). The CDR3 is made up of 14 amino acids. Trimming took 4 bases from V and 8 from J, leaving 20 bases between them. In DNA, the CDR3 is TGCAGTGCTATACGACCGGCGGGCCTGGTGGGCTACACCTTC. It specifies CSAIRPAGLVGYTF.

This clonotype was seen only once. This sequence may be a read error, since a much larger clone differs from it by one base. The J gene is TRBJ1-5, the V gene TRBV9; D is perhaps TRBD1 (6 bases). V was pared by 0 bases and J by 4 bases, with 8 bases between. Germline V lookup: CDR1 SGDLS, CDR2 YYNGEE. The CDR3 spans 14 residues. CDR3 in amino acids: CASSVGTVNQPQHF. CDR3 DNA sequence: TGTGCCAGCAGCGTAGGGACAGTTAATCAGCCCCAGCATTTT.

CDR3 DNA sequence: TGTGCCAGCAGCCGACGGGAAGGGGCGGCCTACGAGCAGTACTTC. It yields the protein CASSRREGAAYEQYF. This chain connects TRBV7-9 to TRBJ2-7; D may be TRBD1 or TRBD2 (5 bases each). The V and J ends lost 5 bases and 2 bases respectively, with 16 bases between them. This CDR3 contains 15 residues. Germline V CDR1 and CDR2: SEHNR, FQNEAQ (reference sequence).

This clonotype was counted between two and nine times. DNA for the CDR3: TGCAGTGCCCGACCCCCGAACAGGGGGTTCGAGCAGTACTTC. Translated: CSARPPNRGFEQYF. J is TRBJ2-7 and V is TRBV20-1, with 8 bases fitting TRBD1. V lost 6 bases, J lost 6 bases, and 13 bases stayed unmatched. This CDR3 has 14 amino acids. Germline V gene sequence: CDR1 DFQATT, CDR2 SNEGSKA (reference sequence).

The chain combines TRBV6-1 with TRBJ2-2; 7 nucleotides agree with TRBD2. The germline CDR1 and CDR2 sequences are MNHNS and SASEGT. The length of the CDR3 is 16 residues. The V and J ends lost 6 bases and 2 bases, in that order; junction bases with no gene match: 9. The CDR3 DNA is TGTGCCAGCAGCAACACCCGCGGGGGTAACACCGGGGAGCTGTTTTTT. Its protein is CASSNTRGGNTGELFF.

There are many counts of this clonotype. Here the CDR3 reads CASSQAGLNQPQHF. The DNA for the CDR3 is TGTGCCAGCAGCCAAGCGGGCCTTAATCAGCCCCAGCATTTT. V and J are TRBV3-1 and TRBJ1-5; the D is unclear. The CDR3 covers 14 residues. Germline V gene data show CDR1 as LGHDT and CDR2 as YNNKEL (reference sequence). V dropped 1 base and J dropped 4 bases, with 8 bases sitting between them.

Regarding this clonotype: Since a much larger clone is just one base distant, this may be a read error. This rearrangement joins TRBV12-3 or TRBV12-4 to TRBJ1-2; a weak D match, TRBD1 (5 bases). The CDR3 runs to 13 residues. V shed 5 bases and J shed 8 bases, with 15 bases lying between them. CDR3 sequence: CASSLRGSGGYTF. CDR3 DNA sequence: TGTGCCAGCAGTCTGCGGGGGTCCGGGGGCTACACCTTC.

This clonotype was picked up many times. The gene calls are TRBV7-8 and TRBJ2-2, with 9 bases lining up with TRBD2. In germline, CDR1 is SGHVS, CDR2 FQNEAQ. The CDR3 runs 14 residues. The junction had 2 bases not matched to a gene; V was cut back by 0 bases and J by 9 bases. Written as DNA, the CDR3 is TGTGCCAGCAGCTTAGCTAGCGGGAGTCGGGAGCTGTTTTTT. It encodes CASSLASGSRELFF.

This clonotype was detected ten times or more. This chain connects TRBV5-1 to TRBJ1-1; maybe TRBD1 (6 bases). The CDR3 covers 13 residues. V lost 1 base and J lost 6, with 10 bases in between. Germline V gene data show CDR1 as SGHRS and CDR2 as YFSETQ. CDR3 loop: CASSLTGLAEAFF. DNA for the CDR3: TGCGCCAGCAGCTTGACAGGGTTGGCTGAAGCTTTCTTT.

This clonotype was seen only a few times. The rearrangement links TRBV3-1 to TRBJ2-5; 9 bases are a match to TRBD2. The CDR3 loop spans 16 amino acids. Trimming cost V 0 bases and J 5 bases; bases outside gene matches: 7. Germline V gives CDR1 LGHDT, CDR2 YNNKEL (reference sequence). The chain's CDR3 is CASSQEIAGERETQYF. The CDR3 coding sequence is TGTGCCAGCAGCCAAGAGATAGCGGGAGAACGGGAGACCCAGTACTTC.

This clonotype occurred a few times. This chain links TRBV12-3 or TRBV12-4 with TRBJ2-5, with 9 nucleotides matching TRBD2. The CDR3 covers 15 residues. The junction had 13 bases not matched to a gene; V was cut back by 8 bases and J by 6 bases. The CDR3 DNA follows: TGTGCCAGCCGGCTCGGCGGGGGGGGCGAAAAGACCCAGTACTTC. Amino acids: CASRLGGGGEKTQYF.

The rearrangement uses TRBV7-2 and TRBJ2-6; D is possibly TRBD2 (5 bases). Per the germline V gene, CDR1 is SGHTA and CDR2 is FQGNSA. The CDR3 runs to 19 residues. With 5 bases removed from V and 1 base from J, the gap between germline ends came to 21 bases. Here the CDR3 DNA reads TGTGCCAGCAGCCCTATAAAGGTACGGGGATCGTCTGGGGCCAACGTCCTGACTTTC. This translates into CASSPIKVRGSSGANVLTF.

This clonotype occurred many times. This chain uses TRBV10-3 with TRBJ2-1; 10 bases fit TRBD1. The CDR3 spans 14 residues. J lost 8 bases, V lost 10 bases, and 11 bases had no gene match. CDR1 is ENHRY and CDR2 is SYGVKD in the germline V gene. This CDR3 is CATRADRGRDEQFF. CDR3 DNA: TGTGCCACCCGGGCGGACAGGGGGAGGGATGAGCAGTTCTTC.

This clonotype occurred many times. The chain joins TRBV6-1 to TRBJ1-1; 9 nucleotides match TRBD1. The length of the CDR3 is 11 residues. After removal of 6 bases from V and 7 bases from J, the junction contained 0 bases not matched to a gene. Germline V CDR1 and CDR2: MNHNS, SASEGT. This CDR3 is CASRDRGEAFF. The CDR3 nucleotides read TGTGCCAGCAGGGACAGGGGTGAAGCTTTCTTT.

This chain's CDR3 is CASSPRQGAGNEQFF. The CDR3 DNA reads TGTGCCAGCAGCCCCCGGCAGGGGGCCGGCAATGAGCAGTTCTTC. The rearrangement joins TRBV3-1 to TRBJ2-1; 8 positions agree with TRBD1. The CDR3 length is 15 residues. Germline-derived CDR1 and CDR2 are LGHDT and YNNKEL (reference sequence). After removal of 4 bases from V and 6 bases from J, the junction contained 8 bases not matched to a gene.

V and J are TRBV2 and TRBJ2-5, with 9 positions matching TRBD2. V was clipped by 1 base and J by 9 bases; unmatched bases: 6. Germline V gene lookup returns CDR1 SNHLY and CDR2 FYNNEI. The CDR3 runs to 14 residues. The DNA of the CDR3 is TGTGCCAGCAGTGAAGGAAAAGCGGGGGGACCCCAGTACTTC. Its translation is CASSEGKAGGPQYF.

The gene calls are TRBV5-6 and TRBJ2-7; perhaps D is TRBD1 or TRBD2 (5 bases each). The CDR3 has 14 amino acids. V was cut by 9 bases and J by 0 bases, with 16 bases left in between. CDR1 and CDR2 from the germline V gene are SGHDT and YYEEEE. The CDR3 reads CATEIRDRSYEQYF. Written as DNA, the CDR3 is TGTGCCACAGAAATCCGGGACCGCTCCTACGAGCAGTACTTC.

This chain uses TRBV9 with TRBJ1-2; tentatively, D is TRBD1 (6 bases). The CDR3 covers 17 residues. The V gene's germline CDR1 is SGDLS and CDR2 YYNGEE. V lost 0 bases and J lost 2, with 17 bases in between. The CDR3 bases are TGTGCCAGCAGCGTAGACCCCCTACAGGGACCCAACTATGGCTACACCTTC. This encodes CASSVDPLQGPNYGYTF.

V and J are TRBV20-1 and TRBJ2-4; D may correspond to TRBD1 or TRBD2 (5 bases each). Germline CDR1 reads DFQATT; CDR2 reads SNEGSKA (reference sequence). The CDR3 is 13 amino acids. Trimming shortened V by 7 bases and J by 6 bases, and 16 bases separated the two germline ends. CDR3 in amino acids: CSVTGPLGNIQYF. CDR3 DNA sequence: TGCAGTGTTACGGGACCCCTCGGAAACATTCAGTACTTC.

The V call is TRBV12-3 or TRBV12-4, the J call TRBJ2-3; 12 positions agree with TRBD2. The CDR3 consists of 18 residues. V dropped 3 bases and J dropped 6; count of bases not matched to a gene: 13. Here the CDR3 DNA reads TGTGCCAGCAGTTTGCCTAGCGGGGGGGCCTCTATCATTGATACGCAGTATTTT. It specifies CASSLPSGGASIIDTQYF.

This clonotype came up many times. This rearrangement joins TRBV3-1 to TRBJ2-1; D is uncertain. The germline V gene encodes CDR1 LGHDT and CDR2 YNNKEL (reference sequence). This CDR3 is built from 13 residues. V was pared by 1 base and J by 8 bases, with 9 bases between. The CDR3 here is CASSQVSDHEQFF. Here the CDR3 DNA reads TGTGCCAGCAGCCAAGTCTCGGATCATGAGCAGTTCTTC.

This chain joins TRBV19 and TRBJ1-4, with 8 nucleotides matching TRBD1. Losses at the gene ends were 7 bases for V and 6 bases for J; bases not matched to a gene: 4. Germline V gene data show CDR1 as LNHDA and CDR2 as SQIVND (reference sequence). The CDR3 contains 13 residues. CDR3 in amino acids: CASKTGQDEKLFF. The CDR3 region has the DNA TGTGCCAGTAAGACGGGACAGGATGAAAAACTGTTTTTT.

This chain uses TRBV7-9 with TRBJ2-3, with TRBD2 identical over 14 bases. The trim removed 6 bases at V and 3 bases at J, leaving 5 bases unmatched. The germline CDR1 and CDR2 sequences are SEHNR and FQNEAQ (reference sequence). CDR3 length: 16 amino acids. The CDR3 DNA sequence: TGTGCCAGCAGACCCTGGACTAGCGGGGGGACAGATACGCAGTATTTT. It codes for CASRPWTSGGTDTQYF.